This TCR beta chain was profiled in a study of blood T cell repertoires in COVID-19. Whole-study context: The origin of the acute and convalescent COVID-19 samples was the United States, Italy and Spain. In each case, the material was cDNA or gDNA derived from T cells, B-cell-depleted T cells, or PBMCs.

As handled by the study authors: Amplifying reference gene primers gave estimates of nucleated cell counts. The method was immunoSEQ multiplex PCR; TCRdb's version includes in-frame clones alone and lacks a portion of them. V and J calls and clone size come straight from that table; D and trimming were deduced from the DNA. The table shows fewer than 150,000 clones, with 60% to 85% occurring only once. This CDR3 region has 15 residues. CDR1 is MGHRA, CDR2 YSYEKL, per germline. Trimming at V came to 1 base and at J to 3 bases, leaving 4 bases not matched to a gene. The TCR sequence derives from a man aged 70 or older with acute or convalescent COVID-19. This chain uses TRBV4-1 with TRBJ2-7; 9 nucleotides line up with TRBD1. The sequencing sample was made of peripheral blood. The CDR3, as DNA: TGCGCCAGCAGCCAAGTCCCGGGACAGGGCTACGAGCAGTACTTC. Its translation: CASSQVPGQGYEQYF.